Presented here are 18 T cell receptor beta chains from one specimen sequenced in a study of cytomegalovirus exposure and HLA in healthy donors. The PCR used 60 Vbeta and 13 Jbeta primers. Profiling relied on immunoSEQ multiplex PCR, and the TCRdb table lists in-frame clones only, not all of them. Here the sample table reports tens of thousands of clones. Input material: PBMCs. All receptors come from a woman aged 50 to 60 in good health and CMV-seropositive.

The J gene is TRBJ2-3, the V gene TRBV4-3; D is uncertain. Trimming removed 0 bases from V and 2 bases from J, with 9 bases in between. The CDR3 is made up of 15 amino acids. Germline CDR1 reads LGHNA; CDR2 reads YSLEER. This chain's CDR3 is CASSQDLTATDTQYF. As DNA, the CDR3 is TGCGCCAGCAGCCAAGATTTAACAGCCACAGATACGCAGTATTTT.

This CDR3 reads CASSPWGDSYNEQFF. CDR3 DNA: TGTGCCAGCAGCCCGTGGGGGGACTCCTACAATGAGCAGTTCTTC. The V call is TRBV5-4, the J call TRBJ2-1, with D possibly being TRBD2 (6 bases). Germline assignment: CDR1 SGHNT and CDR2 YYREEE (reference sequence). The CDR3 loop spans 15 amino acids. Trimming left V 4 bases short and J 0 bases short, with 11 bases between.

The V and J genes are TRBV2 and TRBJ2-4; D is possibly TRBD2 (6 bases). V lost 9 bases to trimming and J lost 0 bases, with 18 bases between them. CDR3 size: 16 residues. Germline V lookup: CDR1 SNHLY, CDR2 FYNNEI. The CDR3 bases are TGTGCCAGTCGTGCGGGGTTAAGAGAAGCCAAAAACATTCAGTACTTC. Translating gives CASRAGLREAKNIQYF.

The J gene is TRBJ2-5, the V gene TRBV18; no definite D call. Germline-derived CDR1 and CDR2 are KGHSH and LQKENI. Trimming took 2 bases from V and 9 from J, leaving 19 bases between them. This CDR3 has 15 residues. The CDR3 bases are TGTGCCAGCTCACCAAGGATGGGCCCCGATGTGGCCCAGTACTTC. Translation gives CASSPRMGPDVAQYF.

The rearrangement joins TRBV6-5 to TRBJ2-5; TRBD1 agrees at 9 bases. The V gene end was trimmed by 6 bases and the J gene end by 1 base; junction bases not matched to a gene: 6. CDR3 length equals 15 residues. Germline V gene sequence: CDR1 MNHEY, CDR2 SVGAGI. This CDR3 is CASSTGTGSQETQYF. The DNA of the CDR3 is TGTGCCAGCAGCACCGGGACAGGGTCCCAAGAGACCCAGTACTTC.

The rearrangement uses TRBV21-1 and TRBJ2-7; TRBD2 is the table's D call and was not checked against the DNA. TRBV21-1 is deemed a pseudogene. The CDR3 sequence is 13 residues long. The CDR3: CASSNWSFYEQYF. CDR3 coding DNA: TGTGCCAGCAGCAATTGGAGCTTCTACGAGCAGTACTTC.

The CDR3 region is CASSPGTSGSHEQFF. CDR3 nucleotide sequence: TGTGCCAGTAGTCCGGGGACTAGCGGGAGTCATGAGCAGTTCTTC. The chain carries TRBV19 and TRBJ2-1, with TRBD2 identical over 14 bases. Germline-derived CDR1 and CDR2 are LNHDA and SQIVND (reference sequence). The CDR3 extends over 15 amino acids. J lost 8 bases, V lost 5 bases, and 5 bases had no gene match.

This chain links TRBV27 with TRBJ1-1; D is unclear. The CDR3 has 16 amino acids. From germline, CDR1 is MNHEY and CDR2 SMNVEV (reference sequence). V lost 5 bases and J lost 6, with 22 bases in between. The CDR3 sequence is CASSPPRWDSGAEAFF. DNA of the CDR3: TGTGCCAGCAGTCCGCCTCGGTGGGATTCCGGGGCTGAAGCTTTCTTT.

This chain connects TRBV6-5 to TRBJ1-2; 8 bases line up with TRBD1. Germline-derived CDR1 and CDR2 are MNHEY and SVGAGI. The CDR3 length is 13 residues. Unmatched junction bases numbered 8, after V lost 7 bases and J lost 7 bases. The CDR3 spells CASTFGTGGGYTF. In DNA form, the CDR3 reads TGTGCCAGCACTTTCGGGACAGGAGGTGGCTACACCTTC.

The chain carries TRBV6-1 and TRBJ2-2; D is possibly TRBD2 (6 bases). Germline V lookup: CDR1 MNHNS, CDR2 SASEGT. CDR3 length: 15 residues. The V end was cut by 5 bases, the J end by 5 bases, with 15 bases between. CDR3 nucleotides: TGTGCCAGCAGTCAATTGGAGGGCCGGACCGGGGAGCTGTTTTTT. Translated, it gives CASSQLEGRTGELFF.

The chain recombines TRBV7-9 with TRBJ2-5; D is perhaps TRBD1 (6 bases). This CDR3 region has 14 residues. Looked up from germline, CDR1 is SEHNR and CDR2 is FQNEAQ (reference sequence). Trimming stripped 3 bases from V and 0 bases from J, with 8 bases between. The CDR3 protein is CASSFRTDQETQYF. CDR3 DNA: TGTGCCAGCAGCTTCCGGACAGACCAAGAGACCCAGTACTTC.

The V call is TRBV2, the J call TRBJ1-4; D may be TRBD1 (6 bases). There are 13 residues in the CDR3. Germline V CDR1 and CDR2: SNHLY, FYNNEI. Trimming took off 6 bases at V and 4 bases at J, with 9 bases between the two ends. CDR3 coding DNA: TGTGCCAGCAGAAGGACAGTTAATGAAAAACTGTTTTTT. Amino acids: CASRRTVNEKLFF.

The CDR3 region has the DNA TGTGCCAGCAGGACCGGGACAACAGAGAACACTGAAGCTTTCTTT. It is translated as CASRTGTTENTEAFF. The genes are TRBV6-6 and TRBJ1-1; TRBD1 might be the D (6 bases). Deletions cut 6 bases from V and 1 base from J, with 15 bases between. The germline V gene has CDR1 MNHNY and CDR2 SVGAGI (reference sequence). The length of the CDR3 is 15 residues.

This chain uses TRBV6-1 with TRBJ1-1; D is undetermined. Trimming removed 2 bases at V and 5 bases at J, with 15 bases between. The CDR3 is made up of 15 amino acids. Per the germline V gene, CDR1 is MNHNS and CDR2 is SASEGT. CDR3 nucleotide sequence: TGTGCCAGCAGTGAACGAGGAAGAGGAGGTACTGAAGCTTTCTTT. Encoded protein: CASSERGRGGTEAFF.

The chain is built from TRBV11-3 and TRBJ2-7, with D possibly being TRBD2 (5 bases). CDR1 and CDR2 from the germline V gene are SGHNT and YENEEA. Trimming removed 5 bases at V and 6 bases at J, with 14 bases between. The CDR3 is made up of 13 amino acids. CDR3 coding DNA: TGTGCCAGCAGCCTCTCCTCTGGGAGCGAGCAGTACTTC. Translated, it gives CASSLSSGSEQYF. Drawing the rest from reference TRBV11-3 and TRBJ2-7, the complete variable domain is EAGVVQSPRYKIIEKKQPVAFWCNPISGHNTLYWYLQNLGQGPELLIRYENEEAVDDSQLPKDRFSAERLKGVDSTLKIQPAELGDSAVYLCASSLSSGSEQYFGPGTRLTVT.

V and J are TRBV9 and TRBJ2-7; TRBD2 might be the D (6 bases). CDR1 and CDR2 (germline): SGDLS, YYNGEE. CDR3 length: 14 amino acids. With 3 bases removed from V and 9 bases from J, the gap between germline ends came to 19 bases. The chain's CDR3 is CASSASQGPGGQYF. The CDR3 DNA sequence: TGTGCCAGCAGCGCGTCGCAGGGCCCCGGGGGGCAGTACTTC.

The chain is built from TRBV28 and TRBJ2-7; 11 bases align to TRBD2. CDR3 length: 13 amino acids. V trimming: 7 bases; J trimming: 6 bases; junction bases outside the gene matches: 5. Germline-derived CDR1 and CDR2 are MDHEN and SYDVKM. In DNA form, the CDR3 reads TGTGCCAGCAAGACTAGCGGGAAGCTCGAGCAGTACTTC. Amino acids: CASKTSGKLEQYF.

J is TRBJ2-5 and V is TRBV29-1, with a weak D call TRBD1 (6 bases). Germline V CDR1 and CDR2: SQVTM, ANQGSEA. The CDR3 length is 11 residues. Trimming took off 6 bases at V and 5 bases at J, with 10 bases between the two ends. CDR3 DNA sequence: TGCAGCGTACCAGGGGTGGAGACCCAGTACTTC. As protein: CSVPGVETQYF.